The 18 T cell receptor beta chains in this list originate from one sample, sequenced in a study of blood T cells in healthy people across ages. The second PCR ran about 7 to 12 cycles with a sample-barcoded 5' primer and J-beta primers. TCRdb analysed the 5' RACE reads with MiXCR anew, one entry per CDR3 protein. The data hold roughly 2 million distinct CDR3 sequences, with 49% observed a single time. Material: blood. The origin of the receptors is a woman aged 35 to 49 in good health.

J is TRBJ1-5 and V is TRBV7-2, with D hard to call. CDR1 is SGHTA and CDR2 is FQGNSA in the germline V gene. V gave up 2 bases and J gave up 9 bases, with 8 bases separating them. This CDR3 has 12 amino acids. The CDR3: CASSLLGLPQHF. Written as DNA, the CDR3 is TGTGCCAGCAGCTTATTAGGTCTGCCCCAGCATTTT.

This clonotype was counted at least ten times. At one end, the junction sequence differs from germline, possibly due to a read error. The CDR3: CASSLEVGEQFF. In DNA form, the CDR3 reads TGTGCCAGCAGCTTAGAAGTAGGGGAGCAGTTCTTC. This rearrangement joins TRBV12-3 or TRBV12-4 to TRBJ2-1; no reliable D call. This CDR3 has 12 residues.

The CDR3 DNA is TGTGCCAGCAGCTTCGGGGGGGAAGCGGAGACCCAGTACTTC. This encodes CASSFGGEAETQYF. This sequence joins TRBV11-2 and TRBJ2-5; TRBD2 matches at 8 bases. CDR3 length equals 14 residues. Germline CDR1 and CDR2: SGHAT and FQNNGV. V lost 3 bases to trimming and J lost 5 bases; unmatched junction nucleotides: 5.

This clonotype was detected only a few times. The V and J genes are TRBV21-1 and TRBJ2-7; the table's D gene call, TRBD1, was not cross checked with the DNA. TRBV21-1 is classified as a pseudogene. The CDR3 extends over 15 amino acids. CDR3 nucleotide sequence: TGTGCCAGCAGACCGGGACAGCTTAAAACCTACGAGCAGTACTTC. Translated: CASRPGQLKTYEQYF.

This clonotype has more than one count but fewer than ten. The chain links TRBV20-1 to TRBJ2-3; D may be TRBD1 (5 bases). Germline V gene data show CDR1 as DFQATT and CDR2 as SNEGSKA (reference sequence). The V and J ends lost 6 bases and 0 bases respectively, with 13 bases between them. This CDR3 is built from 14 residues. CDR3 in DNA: TGCAGTGCGGATGGCAGGGTTAGCACAGATACGCAGTATTTT. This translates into CSADGRVSTDTQYF.

The CDR3 reads CASRAGRAPYNEQFF. In DNA form, the CDR3 reads TGTGCCAGCAGGGCCGGACGGGCCCCCTACAATGAGCAGTTCTTC. The gene calls are TRBV2 and TRBJ2-1; D is unresolved. This CDR3 has 15 amino acids. Trimming removed 6 bases from V and 2 bases from J, with 14 bases in between. Germline lookup yields CDR1 SNHLY and CDR2 FYNNEI.

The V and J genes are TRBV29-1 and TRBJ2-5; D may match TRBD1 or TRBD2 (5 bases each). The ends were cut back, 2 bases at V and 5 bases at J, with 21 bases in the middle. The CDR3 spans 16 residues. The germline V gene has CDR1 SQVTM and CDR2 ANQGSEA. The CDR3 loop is CSVETYGTAVIETQYF. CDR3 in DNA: TGCAGCGTTGAAACCTACGGGACGGCCGTGATTGAGACCCAGTACTTC.

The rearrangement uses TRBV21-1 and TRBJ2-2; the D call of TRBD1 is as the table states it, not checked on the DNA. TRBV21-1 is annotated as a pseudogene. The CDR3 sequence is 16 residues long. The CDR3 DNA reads TGTGCCAGCAGCAAAGAGAACGACAGTAGCACCGGGGAGCTGTTTTTT. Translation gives CASSKENDSSTGELFF.

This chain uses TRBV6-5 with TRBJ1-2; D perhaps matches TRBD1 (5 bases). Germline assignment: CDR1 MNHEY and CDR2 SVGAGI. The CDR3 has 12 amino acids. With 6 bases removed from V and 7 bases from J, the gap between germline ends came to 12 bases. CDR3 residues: CASRQDTSGYTF. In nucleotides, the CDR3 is TGTGCCAGCAGACAGGACACTTCTGGCTACACCTTC.

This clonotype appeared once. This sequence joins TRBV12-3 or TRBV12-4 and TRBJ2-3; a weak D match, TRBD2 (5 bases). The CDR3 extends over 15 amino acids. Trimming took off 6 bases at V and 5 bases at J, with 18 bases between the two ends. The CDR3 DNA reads TGTGCCAGCAGCAACCTACGGGGTGGGGTAGATACGCAGTATTTT. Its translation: CASSNLRGGVDTQYF.

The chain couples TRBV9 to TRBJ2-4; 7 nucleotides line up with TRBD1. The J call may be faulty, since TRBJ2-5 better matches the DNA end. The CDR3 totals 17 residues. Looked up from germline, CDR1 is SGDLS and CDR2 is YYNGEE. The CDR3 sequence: CASSPGQSVFFQETQYF. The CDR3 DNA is TGTGCCAGCAGTCCGGGACAGTCAGTTTTCTTCCAAGAGACCCAGTACTTC.

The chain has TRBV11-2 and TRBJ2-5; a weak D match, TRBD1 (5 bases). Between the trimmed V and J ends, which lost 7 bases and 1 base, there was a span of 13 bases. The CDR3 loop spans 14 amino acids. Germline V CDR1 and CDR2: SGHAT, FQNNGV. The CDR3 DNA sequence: TGTGCCAGCACCCTGGGGCAGGGCCAAGAGACCCAGTACTTC. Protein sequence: CASTLGQGQETQYF.

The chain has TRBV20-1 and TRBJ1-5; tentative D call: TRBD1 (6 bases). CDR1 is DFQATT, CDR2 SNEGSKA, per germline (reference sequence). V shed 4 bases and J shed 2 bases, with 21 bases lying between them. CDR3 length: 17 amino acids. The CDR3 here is CSATVTTGWVGNQPQHF. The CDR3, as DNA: TGCAGTGCTACGGTAACTACAGGGTGGGTGGGCAATCAGCCCCAGCATTTT.

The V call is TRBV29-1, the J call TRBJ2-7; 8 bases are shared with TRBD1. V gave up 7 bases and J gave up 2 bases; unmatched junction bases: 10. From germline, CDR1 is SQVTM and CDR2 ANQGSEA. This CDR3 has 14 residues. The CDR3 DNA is TGCAGCGCGACACGTACAGGGGGGACCTACGAGCAGTACTTC. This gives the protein CSATRTGGTYEQYF.

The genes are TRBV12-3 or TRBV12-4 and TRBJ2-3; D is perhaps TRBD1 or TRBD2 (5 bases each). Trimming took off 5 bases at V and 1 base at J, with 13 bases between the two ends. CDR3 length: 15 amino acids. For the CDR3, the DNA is TGTGCCAGCAGTCCTGCATGGGACGGCACAGATACGCAGTATTTT. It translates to CASSPAWDGTDTQYF.

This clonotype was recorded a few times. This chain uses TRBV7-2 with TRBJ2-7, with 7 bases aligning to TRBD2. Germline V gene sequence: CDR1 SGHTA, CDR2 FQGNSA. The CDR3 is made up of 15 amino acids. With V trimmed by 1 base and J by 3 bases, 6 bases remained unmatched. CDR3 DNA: TGTGCCAGCAGCTTAGACGCGGGAGTCCGCTACGAGCAGTACTTC. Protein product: CASSLDAGVRYEQYF.

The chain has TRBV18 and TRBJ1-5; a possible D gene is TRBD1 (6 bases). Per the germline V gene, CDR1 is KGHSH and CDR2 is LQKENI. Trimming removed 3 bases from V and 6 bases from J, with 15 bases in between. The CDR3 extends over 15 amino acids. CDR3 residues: CASSPATGYGQPQHF. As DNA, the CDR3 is TGTGCCAGCTCACCGGCCACAGGGTACGGTCAGCCCCAGCATTTT. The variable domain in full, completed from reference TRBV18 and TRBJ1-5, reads NAGVMQNPRHLVRRRGQEARLRCSPMKGHSHVYWYRQLPEEGLKFMVYLQKENIIDESGMPKERFSAEFPKEGPSILRIQQVVRGDSAAYFCASSPATGYGQPQHFGDGTRLSIL.

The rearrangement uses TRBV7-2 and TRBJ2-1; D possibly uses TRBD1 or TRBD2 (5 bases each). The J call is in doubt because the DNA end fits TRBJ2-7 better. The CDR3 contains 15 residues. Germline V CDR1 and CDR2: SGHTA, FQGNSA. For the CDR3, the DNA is TGTGCCAGCAGCTTATACGGGACGGTCTACAATGAGCAGTACTTC. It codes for CASSLYGTVYNEQYF.